The 10 T cell receptor beta chains below come from one sample, sequenced in a study of blood T cell repertoires in COVID-19 (dated by TCRdb to 2018 to 2020). Library method: the immunoSEQ multiplex PCR assay. TCRdb took this table from immuneACCESS and kept in-frame rearrangements with V and J called. Such tables lack part of the clones; where checked against another copy, unresolved V genes explain under half of the gap, and the rest is unexplained. A total of 210,000 or so clones appear in this sample, approximately 80% of them only once. 3.5% to 5.5% of the sample is in the top ten clones. Sequencing was carried out using PBMCs or T cells enriched from blood (not recorded which). Every receptor here comes from a man aged 25-40 years with acute COVID-19.

The chain has TRBV11-2 and TRBJ2-7; the D gene is possibly TRBD2 (6 bases). Germline V lookup: CDR1 SGHAT, CDR2 FQNNGV. The CDR3 extends over 16 amino acids. V lost 1 base to trimming and J lost 1 base, with 14 bases between them. The CDR3 region has the DNA TGTGCCAGCAGCTTAGGGCAGGGAGGCTTTTCCTACGAGCAGTACTTC. This translates into CASSLGQGGFSYEQYF.

The rearrangement links TRBV10-3 to TRBJ2-1, with D perhaps matching TRBD1 (5 bases). Germline V lookup: CDR1 ENHRY, CDR2 SYGVKD. CDR3 length equals 16 residues. V was clipped by 0 bases and J by 9 bases, with 18 bases between them. The CDR3 region has the DNA TGTGCCATCAGTGAGTCGGTGTCAGGGTTTGTTGCTGAGCAGTTCTTC. Its translation is CAISESVSGFVAEQFF.

The rearrangement joins TRBV27 to TRBJ1-1; D ambiguous. This CDR3 contains 13 residues. V lost 5 bases and J lost 1, with 8 bases in between. CDR1 is MNHEY and CDR2 is SMNVEV in the germline V gene (reference sequence). DNA for the CDR3: TGTGCCAGCAGTATCCAGAAGAACACTGAAGCTTTCTTT. Translated, it gives CASSIQKNTEAFF.

This clone was found once. J is TRBJ1-5 and V is TRBV19, with 11 bases that match TRBD1. The germline V gene has CDR1 LNHDA and CDR2 SQIVND (reference sequence). V lost 7 bases, J lost 2 bases, and 7 bases stayed unmatched. This CDR3 is 16 amino acids long. The CDR3 DNA reads TGTGCCAGTATCAGGGACAGGGGGATCGGCAATCAGCCCCAGCATTTT. Its protein is CASIRDRGIGNQPQHF. Drawing the rest from reference TRBV19 and TRBJ1-5, the complete variable domain is DGGITQSPKYLFRKEGQNVTLSCEQNLNHDAMYWYRQDPGQGLRLIYYSQIVNDFQKGDIAEGYSVSREKKESFPLTVTSAQKNPTAFYLCASIRDRGIGNQPQHFGDGTRLSIL.

J is TRBJ2-1 and V is TRBV5-6; 13 bases are shared with TRBD2. Germline CDR1 and CDR2: SGHDT and YYEEEE. The CDR3 is 16 residues long. V was pared by 0 bases and J by 4 bases, with 1 base of the junction left unmatched. The CDR3 loop reads CASSLVTSGGYNEQFF. CDR3 nucleotide sequence: TGTGCCAGCAGCTTGGTGACTAGCGGGGGGTACAATGAGCAGTTCTTC.

The chain couples TRBV7-9 to TRBJ2-3, with D possibly being TRBD2 (5 bases). The CDR3 runs to 17 residues. Germline V gives CDR1 SEHNR, CDR2 FQNEAQ (reference sequence). V was clipped by 2 bases and J by 4 bases, with 19 bases between them. The CDR3 loop reads CASSLLWRMTSPDTQYF. DNA of the CDR3: TGTGCCAGCAGCTTACTTTGGAGGATGACATCCCCAGATACGCAGTATTTT.

V and J are TRBV7-9 and TRBJ1-1; D gene unclear. The V gene's germline CDR1 is SEHNR and CDR2 FQNEAQ (reference sequence). The V gene lost 3 bases and the J gene lost 1 base, with 9 bases spanning the gap. CDR3 length: 14 amino acids. In DNA form, the CDR3 reads TGTGCCAGCAGCTTTGAGACACCGAACACTGAAGCTTTCTTT. Protein product: CASSFETPNTEAFF.

The rearrangement uses TRBV7-9 and TRBJ2-7, with TRBD1 identical over 7 bases. Germline V gene lookup returns CDR1 SEHNR and CDR2 FQNEAQ (reference sequence). With V trimmed by 1 base and J by 5 bases, 8 bases remained unmatched. The CDR3 runs to 15 residues. The CDR3 nucleotides are TGTGCCAGCAGCTTAGGAACAGGGGTTATCAACGAGCAGTACTTC. Translating gives CASSLGTGVINEQYF.

The chain combines TRBV7-3 with TRBJ2-3; TRBD2 agrees at 8 bases. Germline values: CDR1 SGHTA, CDR2 FQGTGA. Trimming at V came to 5 bases and at J to 0 bases, leaving 1 base not matched to a gene. The CDR3 consists of 14 residues. The CDR3 sequence: CASSRGGSTDTQYF. The DNA of the CDR3 is TGTGCCAGCAGCCGCGGGGGGAGCACAGATACGCAGTATTTT. Full variable domain (outside the CDR3, taken from reference TRBV7-3 and TRBJ2-3): GAGVSQTPSNKVTEKGKYVELRCDPISGHTALYWYRQSLGQGPEFLIYFQGTGAADDSGLPNDRFFAVRPEGSVSTLKIQRTERGDSAVYLCASSRGGSTDTQYFGPGTRLTVL.

The rearrangement joins TRBV6-4 to TRBJ2-3; a possible D gene is TRBD2 (6 bases). The CDR3 totals 15 residues. V dropped 2 bases and J dropped 4 bases, with 13 bases sitting between them. Germline lookup yields CDR1 MRHNA and CDR2 SNTAGT. The CDR3: CASSDDSGRSDTQYF. In DNA form, the CDR3 reads TGTGCCAGCAGTGACGACAGCGGGCGGTCAGATACGCAGTATTTT.